The clone carrying this TCR beta chain was counted at least ten times. The antigen is unknown. The data derive from a study of T cells in Graves' hyperthyroidism and ophthalmopathy. General study points: In validation, the model predicted ophthalmopathy. These predictions came a median 6.5 months before onset.

Absence of ophthalmopathy progression within 18 months defined stable Graves' hyperthyroidism. It was RNA transcripts that yielded the amplified TCR beta CDR3 regions. A first-round RT-PCR of the TCR CDR3 used the HTBI primer set. TCRdb re-called the multiplex PCR reads with MiXCR, one entry per CDR3 protein. The data hold about 350,000 distinct CDR3 sequences, with approximately 14% observed a single time. Germline CDR1 is SGHNT and CDR2 is YYREEE (reference sequence). The CDR3 is 14 amino acids. V was clipped by 4 bases and J by 3 bases; unmatched bases: 3. The chain couples TRBV5-4 to TRBJ2-7; 11 bases are a match to TRBD2. The sample comprised blood. This receptor was obtained from a woman in her twenties or thirties with Graves' hyperthyroidism. CDR3 DNA sequence: TGTGCCAGCAGCCTCGGGACTAGCGGCTACGAGCAGTACTTC. This sequence encodes CASSLGTSGYEQYF.